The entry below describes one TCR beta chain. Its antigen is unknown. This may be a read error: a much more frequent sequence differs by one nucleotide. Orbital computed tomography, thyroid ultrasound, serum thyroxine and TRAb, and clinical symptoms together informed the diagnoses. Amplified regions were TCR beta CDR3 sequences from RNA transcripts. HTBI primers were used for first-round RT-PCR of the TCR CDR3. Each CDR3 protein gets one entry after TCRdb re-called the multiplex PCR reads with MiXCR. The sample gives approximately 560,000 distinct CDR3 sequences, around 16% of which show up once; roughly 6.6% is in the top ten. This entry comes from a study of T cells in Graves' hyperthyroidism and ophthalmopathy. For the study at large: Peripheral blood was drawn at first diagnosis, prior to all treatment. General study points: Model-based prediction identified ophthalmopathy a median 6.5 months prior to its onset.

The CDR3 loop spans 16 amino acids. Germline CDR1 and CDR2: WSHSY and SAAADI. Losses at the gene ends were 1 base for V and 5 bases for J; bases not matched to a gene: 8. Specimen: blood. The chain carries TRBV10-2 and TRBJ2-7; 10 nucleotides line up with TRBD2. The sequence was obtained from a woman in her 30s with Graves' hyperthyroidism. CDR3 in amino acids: CASSEYLAGESHEQYF. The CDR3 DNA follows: TGCGCCAGCAGTGAGTATCTAGCGGGAGAGTCTCACGAGCAGTACTTC.